A single sample gave rise to the 3 T cell receptor beta chains below, sequenced in a study of blood T cell repertoires in COVID-19. Sequencing was performed with immunoSEQ multiplex PCR; in TCRdb, only in-frame clones are kept and a portion is missing. There are approximately 240,000 clones in the sample; less than 90% occur only once, and around 5.5% lies in the top ten. The sequenced sample consisted of peripheral blood. These receptors were taken from a woman aged 55-70 years who had recovered from COVID-19.

The V and J genes are TRBV4-2 and TRBJ1-1; 7 positions match TRBD1. The junction had 6 bases not matched to a gene; V was cut back by 4 bases and J by 1 base. The CDR3 is 15 residues long. CDR1 is LGHNA, CDR2 YNFKEQ, per germline. The CDR3 spells CASSLMTGSNTEAFF. CDR3 nucleotide sequence: TGTGCCAGCAGCCTAATGACAGGGTCGAACACTGAAGCTTTCTTT.

This chain uses TRBV11-2 with TRBJ1-3; unclear D gene. In germline, CDR1 is SGHAT, CDR2 FQNNGV. This CDR3 has 16 amino acids. Trimming removed 5 bases at V and 0 bases at J, with 14 bases between. CDR3 loop: CASSLAAVFSGNTIYF. The CDR3 region has the DNA TGTGCCAGCAGCCTTGCTGCGGTTTTCTCTGGAAACACCATATATTTT.

This sequence joins TRBV7-9 and TRBJ1-1, with D hard to call. The CDR3 totals 14 residues. Germline CDR1 reads SEHNR; CDR2 reads FQNEAQ (reference sequence). V was pared by 3 bases and J by 4 bases, with 12 bases between. The CDR3 coding sequence is TGTGCCAGCAGCTTTGGACGTGGGAGCACTGAAGCTTTCTTT. It encodes CASSFGRGSTEAFF.